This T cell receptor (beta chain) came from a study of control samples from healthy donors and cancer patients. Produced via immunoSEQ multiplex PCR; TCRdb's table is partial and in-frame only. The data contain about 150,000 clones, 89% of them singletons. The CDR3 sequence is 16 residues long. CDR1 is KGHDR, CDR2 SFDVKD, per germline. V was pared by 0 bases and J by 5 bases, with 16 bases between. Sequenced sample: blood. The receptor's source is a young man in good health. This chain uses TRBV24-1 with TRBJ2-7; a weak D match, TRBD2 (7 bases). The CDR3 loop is CATSDLTRGADDEQYF. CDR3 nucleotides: TGTGCCACCAGTGATTTGACTCGGGGGGCGGACGACGAGCAGTACTTC.